This T cell receptor beta chain derives from a study of T cells in Graves' hyperthyroidism and ophthalmopathy. This clonotype was seen many times. Its antigen is unidentified. Regarding the study as a whole: Within blood appeared most thyroid clonotypes that had expanded above 0.001.

In germline, CDR1 is SEHNR, CDR2 FQNEAQ (reference sequence). The CDR3 consists of 14 residues. Trimming shortened V by 6 bases and J by 5 bases, and 16 bases separated the two germline ends. RNA transcripts provided the source from which TCR beta CDR3 regions were amplified. HTBI primers were the set used in a first-round RT-PCR of the TCR CDR3. One entry per CDR3 protein results from TCRdb running MiXCR on the multiplex PCR reads. The sample carries 300,000 to 350,000 distinct CDR3 sequences, 15% to 20% recorded once. This sequence joins TRBV7-9 and TRBJ2-5, with a weak D call TRBD1 (6 bases). The sequencing input was blood. This sequence originates from a woman aged 40 to 50 with Graves' ophthalmopathy. The CDR3: CASRFRTERETQYF. The DNA for the CDR3 is TGTGCCAGCAGATTTCGGACAGAACGGGAGACCCAGTACTTC.